What follows are 20 T cell receptor beta chains derived from one specimen sequenced in a study of cytomegalovirus exposure and HLA in healthy donors. 13 Jbeta primers and 60 Vbeta primers were used for the PCR. Assay used: immunoSEQ multiplex PCR; TCRdb lists only in-frame clones, some missing. Here the sample spans around 90,000 clones, approximately 64% being singletons. The sample comprised PBMCs. These receptors all come from a boy aged 5-17 years in good health and CMV-seropositive.

V is TRBV7-3 and J is TRBJ2-7; D ambiguous. V lost 5 bases, J lost 2 bases, and 16 bases lay in between. The CDR3 sequence is 15 residues long. Germline V lookup: CDR1 SGHTA, CDR2 FQGTGA. This CDR3 is CASSLDRSETYEQYF. CDR3 coding DNA: TGTGCCAGCAGCCTCGATCGTAGTGAGACCTACGAGCAGTACTTC.

The chain uses TRBV5-1 and TRBJ1-1; 7 positions match TRBD1. V gave up 4 bases and J gave up 4 bases; unmatched junction bases: 7. The length of the CDR3 is 14 residues. Germline V gene sequence: CDR1 SGHRS, CDR2 YFSETQ. CDR3 nucleotide sequence: TGCGCCAGCAGCCCGAGACAGGGCTCCACTGAAGCTTTCTTT. Protein product: CASSPRQGSTEAFF.

The gene calls are TRBV5-1 and TRBJ2-4; perhaps TRBD2 as D (5 bases). CDR1 SGHRS and CDR2 YFSETQ come from the germline V gene. The CDR3 contains 18 residues. The V and J ends lost 4 bases and 0 bases respectively, with 20 bases between them. This CDR3 reads CASSPDLQGGLAKNIQYF. The CDR3 nucleotides are TGCGCCAGCAGCCCCGACCTACAAGGAGGACTAGCCAAAAACATTCAGTACTTC.

The chain joins TRBV7-9 to TRBJ2-2; D unresolved. The ends were cut back, 1 base at V and 4 bases at J, with 4 bases in the middle. CDR1 SEHNR and CDR2 FQNEAQ come from the germline V gene (reference sequence). This CDR3 contains 13 residues. The CDR3 nucleotides are TGTGCCAGCAGCTTAGTAGCCACCGGGGAGCTGTTTTTT. Translating it yields CASSLVATGELFF. Using reference TRBV7-9 and TRBJ2-2 for the parts outside the CDR3, the full variable domain is DTGVSQNPRHKITKRGQNVTFRCDPISEHNRLYWYRQTLGQGPEFLTYFQNEAQLEKSRLLSDRFSAERPKGSFSTLEIQRTEQGDSAMYLCASSLVATGELFFGEGSRLTVL.

The chain has TRBV5-1 and TRBJ2-6; 7 positions agree with TRBD1. Germline CDR1 reads SGHRS; CDR2 reads YFSETQ. The CDR3 runs 14 residues. The V segment lost 5 bases and the J segment 2 bases; nucleotides outside the gene matches: 1. This CDR3 is CASSGQAGANVLTF. The CDR3 DNA reads as TGCGCCAGCAGTGGACAGGCTGGGGCCAACGTCCTGACTTTC.

The chain couples TRBV5-1 to TRBJ2-3; D is undetermined. Trimming pared 0 bases from V and 0 bases from J, leaving 5 bases between. The CDR3 consists of 14 residues. The V gene's germline CDR1 is SGHRS and CDR2 YFSETQ. DNA of the CDR3: TGCGCCAGCAGCTTGGTGGGCAGCACAGATACGCAGTATTTT. Translation: CASSLVGSTDTQYF. The full variable domain, completed using reference TRBV5-1 and TRBJ2-3, is KAGVTQTPRYLIKTRGQQVTLSCSPISGHRSVSWYQQTPGQGLQFLFEYFSETQRNKGNFPGRFSGRQFSNSRSEMNVSTLELGDSALYLCASSLVGSTDTQYFGPGTRLTVL.

This clone occurred a few times. The chain is built from TRBV4-3 and TRBJ1-1, with unresolved D. Trimming took off 3 bases at V and 8 bases at J, with 16 bases between the two ends. CDR3 length equals 14 residues. The germline V gene encodes CDR1 LGHNA and CDR2 YSLEER. The CDR3 region has the DNA TGCGCCAGCAGCCAGTCATTCGCGGGCCCAGAAGCTTTCTTT. Translating gives CASSQSFAGPEAFF.

V is TRBV18 and J is TRBJ2-2; 7 bases line up with TRBD2. The V segment lost 0 bases and the J segment 2 bases; nucleotides outside the gene matches: 9. The germline CDR1 and CDR2 sequences are KGHSH and LQKENI. This CDR3 contains 18 residues. CDR3 loop: CASSPPVAGELNTGELFF. In DNA, the CDR3 is TGTGCCAGCTCACCACCCGTGGCGGGAGAGCTTAACACCGGGGAGCTGTTTTTT.

This CDR3 reads CASSQDSNYGYTF. For the CDR3, the DNA is TGTGCCAGTAGTCAGGACAGCAACTATGGCTACACCTTC. The chain combines TRBV19 with TRBJ1-2, with D perhaps TRBD1 (6 bases). Germline V gives CDR1 LNHDA, CDR2 SQIVND (reference sequence). This CDR3 region has 13 residues. V lost 5 bases and J 2 bases, leaving 9 bases between the germline ends.

In its sample, this clone was seen a few times. The rearrangement uses TRBV15 and TRBJ1-1; 8 bases align to TRBD1. The CDR3 length is 13 residues. V trimming: 10 bases; J trimming: 0 bases; junction bases outside the gene matches: 4. Germline CDR1 is LNHNV and CDR2 is YYDKDF (reference sequence). The CDR3 spells CAIEDRVNTEAFF. As DNA, the CDR3 is TGTGCCATCGAGGACAGGGTGAACACTGAAGCTTTCTTT.

The genes are TRBV2 and TRBJ2-3; D is perhaps TRBD2 (7 bases). The germline V gene has CDR1 SNHLY and CDR2 FYNNEI. CDR3 length: 13 amino acids. Trimming shortened V by 8 bases and J by 4 bases, and 13 bases separated the two germline ends. Here the CDR3 DNA reads TGTGCCAGCGGGGGGGCAATAGCAGATACGCAGTATTTT. It encodes CASGGAIADTQYF.

The chain employs TRBV7-2 and TRBJ2-3; 7 bases are shared with TRBD1. This CDR3 has 16 amino acids. V was clipped by 5 bases and J by 2 bases; unmatched bases: 10. Germline V gene sequence: CDR1 SGHTA, CDR2 FQGNSA. The CDR3 sequence is CASSPGRDRNTDTQYF. The CDR3 DNA is TGTGCCAGCAGCCCCGGCCGGGACAGAAACACAGATACGCAGTATTTT.

The chain combines TRBV7-9 with TRBJ1-6; 7 nucleotides match TRBD1. Germline assignment: CDR1 SEHNR and CDR2 FQNEAQ (reference sequence). The CDR3 has 17 amino acids. J was trimmed by 7 bases and V by 0 bases; bases with no gene match: 9. Here the CDR3 DNA reads TGTGCCAGCAGCTTAGCCACACAGGGGTTGACCAATTCACCCCTCCACTTT. This gives the protein CASSLATQGLTNSPLHF.

This chain joins TRBV7-3 and TRBJ2-3; perhaps TRBD1 as D (6 bases). The CDR3 has 16 amino acids. V shed 2 bases and J shed 2 bases, with 14 bases lying between them. Germline V gives CDR1 SGHTA, CDR2 FQGTGA. The CDR3 loop reads CASSLDSDSATDTQYF. CDR3 sequence (DNA): TGTGCCAGCAGCTTAGACTCGGACAGCGCCACAGATACGCAGTATTTT.

The V and J genes are TRBV18 and TRBJ1-5, with D maybe TRBD1 (6 bases). The CDR3 spans 15 residues. Germline assignment: CDR1 KGHSH and CDR2 LQKENI. V was clipped by 3 bases and J by 0 bases, with 9 bases between them. CDR3 bases: TGTGCCAGCTCACCGCAGGGGATTAGCAATCAGCCCCAGCATTTT. As protein: CASSPQGISNQPQHF. Full variable domain (rest looked up from reference TRBV18 and TRBJ1-5): NAGVMQNPRHLVRRRGQEARLRCSPMKGHSHVYWYRQLPEEGLKFMVYLQKENIIDESGMPKERFSAEFPKEGPSILRIQQVVRGDSAAYFCASSPQGISNQPQHFGDGTRLSIL.

This chain links TRBV9 with TRBJ1-1; possibly TRBD1 for D (5 bases). This CDR3 has 15 amino acids. Looked up from germline, CDR1 is SGDLS and CDR2 is YYNGEE. V was cut by 0 bases and J by 2 bases, with 11 bases left in between. CDR3 nucleotide sequence: TGTGCCAGCAGCGTAGCCGGTGGGGCTAACACTGAAGCTTTCTTT. Translation: CASSVAGGANTEAFF.

Written as DNA, the CDR3 is TGTGCCTGGAGTGTAGCCGGGACGGGGAGGAATTCACCCCTCCACTTT. This encodes CAWSVAGTGRNSPLHF. V and J are TRBV30 and TRBJ1-6, with a tentative D call TRBD1 (5 bases). Per germline, CDR1 GTSNPN and CDR2 SVGIG (reference sequence). The CDR3 spans 16 residues. The V and J ends lost 0 bases and 7 bases respectively, with 16 bases between them.

The chain couples TRBV5-1 to TRBJ2-1, with 13 bases aligning to TRBD2. From germline, CDR1 is SGHRS and CDR2 YFSETQ. The V and J ends lost 0 bases and 0 bases, in that order; junction bases with no gene match: 9. This CDR3 spans 20 amino acids. For the CDR3, the DNA is TGCGCCAGCAGCTTGGTTACTAGCGGGGGGGTAGCCCTCTCCTACAATGAGCAGTTCTTC. Translating gives CASSLVTSGGVALSYNEQFF.

The V and J genes are TRBV2 and TRBJ2-7; 14 bases line up with TRBD2. The J segment lost 6 bases and the V segment lost 5 bases, leaving 12 bases of the junction unmatched. This CDR3 is built from 17 residues. CDR1 is SNHLY, CDR2 FYNNEI, per germline. The CDR3 DNA follows: TGTGCCAGCAGTCTGCGGACTAGCGGGGGGTGGTATGTCGAGCAGTACTTC. Its protein product is CASSLRTSGGWYVEQYF.

This clone appeared a single time. The V call is TRBV19, the J call TRBJ1-5; 8 bases agree with TRBD1. Trimming took 5 bases from V and 2 from J; bases not matched to a gene: 8. This CDR3 contains 16 residues. CDR1 LNHDA and CDR2 SQIVND come from the germline V gene (reference sequence). CDR3 coding DNA: TGTGCCAGTAGTGTCGGGACAGGTAGGGGCAATCAGCCCCAGCATTTT. Residues: CASSVGTGRGNQPQHF.